These 20 T cell receptor beta chains came from one sample sequenced in a study of graft-versus-host responses after intestinal transplantation. Libraries were prepared by immunoSEQ multiplex PCR; TCRdb keeps only in-frame clonotypes and omits some of them. The data contain 15,000 to 20,000 clones, 65% to 90% of them seen just once; the ten biggest clones take up about 3.8%. Processing of graft tissue released intraepithelial and lamina propria lymphocytes. The specimen was ileum tissue, collected around 580 days after intestinal transplantation. Receptors were obtained from a human patient who received an intestinal transplant, so some T cells may come from the graft donor.

V is TRBV10-2 and J is TRBJ2-7; 9 bases are shared with TRBD2. After removal of 2 bases from V and 2 bases from J, the junction contained 7 bases not matched to a gene. This CDR3 has 16 amino acids. CDR1 and CDR2 from the germline V gene are WSHSY and SAAADI. CDR3 nucleotides: TGCGCCAGCAGTGAGCCTCTAGCGGGGCCCCCCTACGAGCAGTACTTC. Translated, it gives CASSEPLAGPPYEQYF.

The chain recombines TRBV15 with TRBJ2-3, with D tentatively TRBD1 or TRBD2 (5 bases each). Germline CDR1 and CDR2: LNHNV and YYDKDF (reference sequence). The germline V and J ends were trimmed by 5 bases and 12 bases, with 12 bases remaining between them. The CDR3 is 11 amino acids. The CDR3 region has the DNA TGTGCCACCAGCGCCCAGGGAGTCCAGTATTTT. Its translation: CATSAQGVQYF.

The chain carries TRBV7-9 and TRBJ2-1, with 9 nucleotides matching TRBD2. Per germline, CDR1 SEHNR and CDR2 FQNEAQ (reference sequence). CDR3 size: 14 residues. V trimming: 5 bases; J trimming: 6 bases; junction bases outside the gene matches: 5. The CDR3 protein is CASSLLAGGNEQFF. CDR3 in DNA: TGTGCCAGCAGCCTACTAGCGGGCGGCAATGAGCAGTTCTTC.

Details on this clone: Other nucleotide sequences from this sample produce the same CDR3. The chain links TRBV5-1 to TRBJ2-7; TRBD1 is a possible D gene (6 bases). Germline CDR1 and CDR2: SGHRS and YFSETQ. With 2 bases removed from V and 4 bases from J, the gap between germline ends came to 13 bases. This CDR3 is built from 14 residues. CDR3 DNA: TGCGCCAGCAGCTTAGGGACATCCGATTACGAGCAGTACTTC. The encoded protein is CASSLGTSDYEQYF.

The rearrangement links TRBV7-9 to TRBJ1-5; 9 bases are shared with TRBD1. V lost 5 bases and J lost 5; bases outside the gene matches: 16. The germline V gene encodes CDR1 SEHNR and CDR2 FQNEAQ (reference sequence). The CDR3 consists of 18 residues. The CDR3 spells CASSDTTGGMFKDQPQHF. The CDR3 DNA reads TGTGCCAGCAGCGATACGACAGGGGGGATGTTTAAGGATCAGCCCCAGCATTTT.

The V call is TRBV10-2, the J call TRBJ1-1; D is uncertain. The CDR3 covers 12 residues. Germline loops: CDR1 WSHSY, CDR2 SAAADI. Trimming cost V 4 bases and J 1 base, with 4 bases left between them. The CDR3: CASSVTNTEAFF. The CDR3 DNA sequence: TGCGCCAGCAGTGTTACGAACACTGAAGCTTTCTTT.

The chain combines TRBV29-1 with TRBJ2-5; D not resolved. The DNA end favors TRBJ2-7, so the J call may be wrong. This CDR3 comprises 12 residues. The germline V gene encodes CDR1 SQVTM and CDR2 ANQGSEA. The CDR3 loop is CSVEAASYEQYF. CDR3 sequence (DNA): TGCAGCGTTGAGGCAGCCTCCTACGAGCAGTACTTC.

The rearrangement joins TRBV6-5 to TRBJ2-1, with 9 bases identical to TRBD2. The CDR3 has 16 residues. Looked up from germline, CDR1 is MNHEY and CDR2 is SVGAGI. With V trimmed by 0 bases and J by 2 bases, 2 bases remained unmatched. CDR3 nucleotide sequence: TGTGCCAGCAGTTACTCGCAGCGGGGGGCCTACAATGAGCAGTTCTTC. As protein: CASSYSQRGAYNEQFF.

The CDR3 nucleotides read TGTGCCAGCAGGAGGGGGAATGAAAAACTGTTTTTT. This sequence encodes CASRRGNEKLFF. The J gene is TRBJ1-4, the V gene TRBV7-2; D is possibly TRBD1 (6 bases). The CDR3 is made up of 12 amino acids. Per germline, CDR1 SGHTA and CDR2 FQGNSA. With 6 bases removed from V and 5 bases from J, the gap between germline ends came to 7 bases.

This clone was observed a single time. V is TRBV11-2 and J is TRBJ1-2; D ambiguous. This CDR3 comprises 13 residues. The germline V and J ends were trimmed by 3 bases and 2 bases, with 7 bases remaining between them. Germline V gene data show CDR1 as SGHAT and CDR2 as FQNNGV. The DNA of the CDR3 is TGTGCCAGCAGCTTTTTCGGGAACTATGGCTACACCTTC. Its translation: CASSFFGNYGYTF.

This chain joins TRBV7-6 and TRBJ2-1, with 12 nucleotides matching TRBD2. Looked up from germline, CDR1 is SGHVS and CDR2 is FNYEAQ. This CDR3 region has 16 residues. Trimming cost V 8 bases and J 5 bases; bases outside gene matches: 10. CDR3 sequence (DNA): TGTGCCAGCGGACACTCGACTAGCGGGGGAGACAATGAGCAGTTCTTC. Amino acid sequence: CASGHSTSGGDNEQFF. The entire variable domain, with the rest obtained from reference TRBV7-6 and TRBJ2-1, is as follows: GAGVSQSPRYKVTKRGQDVALRCDPISGHVSLYWYRQALGQGPEFLTYFNYEAQQDKSGLPNDRFSAERPEGSISTLTIQRTEQRDSAMYRCASGHSTSGGDNEQFFGPGTRLTVL.

This sequence joins TRBV28 and TRBJ1-5; D perhaps matches TRBD1 (6 bases). V lost 6 bases, J lost 6 bases, and 18 bases lay in between. Germline CDR1 reads MDHEN; CDR2 reads SYDVKM. CDR3 length: 15 amino acids. The CDR3 sequence: CASRGTGILGQPQHF. The CDR3 DNA follows: TGTGCCAGCAGAGGTACAGGGATTTTAGGTCAGCCCCAGCATTTT.

The chain employs TRBV11-2 and TRBJ1-2; D is possibly TRBD1 (5 bases). Between the trimmed V and J ends, which lost 0 bases and 8 bases, there was a span of 13 bases. Germline CDR1 and CDR2: SGHAT and FQNNGV. This CDR3 region has 14 residues. As DNA, the CDR3 is TGTGCCAGCAGCTTAGATCGAGGGGCGGAGGGCTACACCTTC. Translating it yields CASSLDRGAEGYTF.

The rearrangement joins TRBV13 to TRBJ2-1; a possible D gene is TRBD2 (6 bases). In germline, CDR1 is PRHDT, CDR2 FYEKMQ (reference sequence). The germline V and J ends were trimmed by 3 bases and 3 bases, with 12 bases remaining between them. The CDR3 is 15 amino acids. CDR3 residues: CASSFGGGLYNEQFF. The CDR3 bases are TGTGCCAGCAGCTTCGGGGGAGGCCTCTACAATGAGCAGTTCTTC.

The chain links TRBV12-5 to TRBJ1-5, with D tentatively TRBD1 (5 bases). V dropped 0 bases and J dropped 1 base, with 13 bases sitting between them. The CDR3 runs 17 residues. The germline CDR1 and CDR2 sequences are LGHNT and FRNRAP. The CDR3 loop reads CASGLVYGGGSNQPQHF. CDR3 nucleotides: TGTGCTAGTGGTTTGGTATATGGGGGGGGGAGCAATCAGCCCCAGCATTTT.

V is TRBV9 and J is TRBJ1-2, with 9 bases aligning to TRBD1. J was trimmed by 7 bases and V by 5 bases; bases with no gene match: 3. Germline CDR1 and CDR2: SGDLS and YYNGEE. CDR3 length: 12 residues. The CDR3 is CASRETGGGYTF. The CDR3 bases are TGTGCCAGCAGGGAGACAGGGGGTGGCTACACCTTC.

The V call is TRBV6-1, the J call TRBJ1-1; D possibly corresponds to TRBD1 (5 bases). The CDR3 has 12 amino acids. The germline V and J ends were trimmed by 6 bases and 10 bases, with 15 bases remaining between them. In germline, CDR1 is MNHNS, CDR2 SASEGT. The CDR3, as DNA: TGTGCCAGCAGGGAGGCCCCCAGGGTAGCTTTCTTT. This translates into CASREAPRVAFF.

A few counts support this clone. J is TRBJ2-7 and V is TRBV2; possibly TRBD2 for D (6 bases). The ends were cut back, 7 bases at V and 7 bases at J, with 17 bases in the middle. In germline, CDR1 is SNHLY, CDR2 FYNNEI. This CDR3 contains 13 residues. The CDR3 loop is CASNWKGRGEQYF. CDR3 in DNA: TGTGCCAGCAATTGGAAGGGGCGGGGAGAGCAGTACTTC.

The chain uses TRBV2 and TRBJ2-1; 15 bases are shared with TRBD2. This CDR3 has 13 residues. Trimming took 8 bases from V and 14 from J; bases not matched to a gene: 7. CDR1 is SNHLY, CDR2 FYNNEI, per germline. CDR3 residues: CASAGLAGGRKFF. CDR3 DNA sequence: TGTGCCAGCGCGGGACTAGCGGGGGGCCGTAAGTTCTTC.

The genes are TRBV30 and TRBJ2-1; 7 bases match TRBD1. Germline loops: CDR1 GTSNPN, CDR2 SVGIG (reference sequence). The junction had 3 bases not matched to a gene; V was cut back by 4 bases and J by 9 bases. CDR3 size: 11 residues. CDR3 nucleotide sequence: TGTGCCTGGAAAACAGGGGTTGAGCAGTTCTTC. Translation gives CAWKTGVEQFF.